The next 25 T cell receptor beta chains were all read from a single sample in a study of vaccination and CD4 T cells after COVID-19. The Oncomine TCR Beta short-read assay was applied to DNA of cultured CD4+ T cells. TCRdb redid the calling of the PCR reads with MiXCR, one entry per CDR3 protein. The repertoire holds more than 15,000 distinct CDR3 sequences, approximately 50% seen once, with 7.5% in the top ten. These receptors have no identified antigens. Indicated treatment: approximately 10-day PBMC culture with coronavirus spike peptide pools or control peptides (ViraFEST assay). The sequenced material came from CD4+ T cells from blood, cultured in vitro. All receptors derive from a human donor who had recovered from COVID-19.

This clonotype was seen a few times. V usage is TRBV10-3 and J usage is TRBJ1-2; D possibly corresponds to TRBD1 (6 bases). Trimming took off 7 bases at V and 6 bases at J, with 15 bases between the two ends. Germline CDR1 is ENHRY and CDR2 is SYGVKD. CDR3 size: 13 residues. CDR3 sequence (DNA): TGTGCCATCATGAGGGGGGCGGGAGATGGCTACACCTTC. Protein: CAIMRGAGDGYTF.

This clonotype showed up just a few times. The CDR3 spells CALEGGYYGYTF. CDR3 in DNA: TGTGCCTTGGAAGGGGGTTACTATGGCTACACCTTC. The rearrangement joins TRBV30 to TRBJ1-2; perhaps TRBD1 as D (6 bases). V was shortened by 7 bases and J by 3 bases, with 12 bases between the two germline ends. This CDR3 region has 12 residues. In germline, CDR1 is GTSNPN, CDR2 SVGIG (reference sequence).

The genes are TRBV6-5 and TRBJ2-7; 7 positions match TRBD1. Losses at the gene ends were 4 bases for V and 2 bases for J; bases not matched to a gene: 11. The germline gives CDR1 MNHEY, CDR2 SVGAGI. This CDR3 is 16 amino acids long. The CDR3 here is CASSSRAGTVPYEQYF. The CDR3 DNA reads TGTGCCAGCAGTTCCCGGGCCGGGACAGTCCCCTACGAGCAGTACTTC.

This clonotype occurred a few times. This sequence joins TRBV27 and TRBJ2-7, with TRBD2 identical over 10 bases. Germline trimming cut 10 bases from V and 3 bases from J; bases unmatched to any gene: 12. Germline CDR1 MNHEY, CDR2 SMNVEV (reference sequence). This CDR3 is built from 15 residues. The CDR3 DNA sequence: TGTGCCACGCAAGAGCGGGAGGGCCTCCTCTACGAGCAGTACTTC. Amino acid sequence: CATQEREGLLYEQYF.

The chain has TRBV28 and TRBJ2-1; 9 bases are a match to TRBD2. J lost 5 bases, V lost 2 bases, and 13 bases had no gene match. CDR3 size: 18 residues. Germline lookup yields CDR1 MDHEN and CDR2 SYDVKM. As DNA, the CDR3 is TGTGCCAGCAGTTTAAGGTTTCAGGCTAGCGGGGTCAACAATGAGCAGTTCTTC. This sequence encodes CASSLRFQASGVNNEQFF.

The chain couples TRBV3-1 to TRBJ1-2, with D possibly TRBD1 on 5 matching bases. CDR3 length: 14 residues. Germline loops: CDR1 LGHDT, CDR2 YNNKEL (reference sequence). V lost 5 bases and J 4 bases, leaving 14 bases between the germline ends. CDR3 protein: CASSTAGVSYGYTF. CDR3 coding DNA: TGTGCCAGCAGCACTGCGGGGGTGTCCTATGGCTACACCTTC.

The chain is built from TRBV2 and TRBJ2-3; a possible D gene is TRBD2 (7 bases). Germline assignment: CDR1 SNHLY and CDR2 FYNNEI. V shed 3 bases and J shed 6 bases, with 16 bases lying between them. The length of the CDR3 is 15 residues. CDR3 residues: CASSDSWTAGDTQYF. As DNA, the CDR3 is TGTGCCAGCAGTGACTCCTGGACAGCGGGGGATACGCAGTATTTT.

The V gene is TRBV19, the J gene TRBJ1-2; D gene unclear. This CDR3 is 14 amino acids long. Per germline, CDR1 LNHDA and CDR2 SQIVND (reference sequence). Deletions cut 3 bases from V and 1 base from J, with 9 bases between. The CDR3 bases are TGTGCCAGTAGTATTAAGCAGCTTAACTATGGCTACACCTTC. Its protein is CASSIKQLNYGYTF.

This chain connects TRBV2 to TRBJ1-5, with D unclear. The CDR3 is 16 amino acids. Germline V lookup: CDR1 SNHLY, CDR2 FYNNEI. V was clipped by 7 bases and J by 0 bases, with 16 bases between them. The CDR3 DNA sequence: TGTGCCAGCAAAACCCCGGACGTCGATAGCAATCAGCCCCAGCATTTT. Protein: CASKTPDVDSNQPQHF.

The chain couples TRBV28 to TRBJ1-1; no definite D call. The germline V gene encodes CDR1 MDHEN and CDR2 SYDVKM. The CDR3 is 15 amino acids. Trimming removed 7 bases at V and 1 base at J, with 16 bases between. The CDR3 here is CASTLPPRGNTEAFF. CDR3 nucleotide sequence: TGTGCCAGCACCCTTCCCCCCCGAGGGAACACTGAAGCTTTCTTT. The variable domain in full, completed from reference TRBV28 and TRBJ1-1, reads DVKVTQSSRYLVKRTGEKVFLECVQDMDHENMFWYRQDPGLGLRLIYFSYDVKMKEKGDIPEGYSVSREKKERFSLILESASTNQTSMYLCASTLPPRGNTEAFFGQGTRLTVV.

This clonotype came up a few times. This chain links TRBV11-3 with TRBJ2-3; no firm D call. The CDR3 covers 14 residues. V lost 2 bases to trimming and J lost 2 bases, with 8 bases between them. The V gene's germline CDR1 is SGHNT and CDR2 YENEEA. The CDR3 region is CASSLPLPTDTQYF. The CDR3 bases are TGTGCCAGCAGCTTACCCCTCCCCACAGATACGCAGTATTTT. Complete variable domain (other parts from reference TRBV11-3 and TRBJ2-3): EAGVVQSPRYKIIEKKQPVAFWCNPISGHNTLYWYLQNLGQGPELLIRYENEEAVDDSQLPKDRFSAERLKGVDSTLKIQPAELGDSAVYLCASSLPLPTDTQYFGPGTRLTVL.

The chain employs TRBV3-1 and TRBJ2-7; the D is unclear. Trimming removed 4 bases from V and 0 bases from J, with 10 bases in between. This CDR3 contains 14 residues. The germline gives CDR1 LGHDT, CDR2 YNNKEL (reference sequence). The chain's CDR3 is CASSPRTDSYEQYF. CDR3 in DNA: TGTGCCAGCAGCCCCAGAACTGACTCCTACGAGCAGTACTTC.

This clonotype occurred a few times. This chain joins TRBV7-2 and TRBJ2-7, with 7 bases matching TRBD2. The CDR3 is made up of 14 amino acids. Trimming took 2 bases from V and 2 from J; bases not matched to a gene: 3. Germline CDR1 SGHTA, CDR2 FQGNSA. The CDR3 DNA is TGTGCCAGCAGCTTAAGCGGGGAGACCTACGAGCAGTACTTC. It is translated as CASSLSGETYEQYF.

This chain joins TRBV20-1 and TRBJ2-6; 10 nucleotides agree with TRBD1. With 5 bases clipped from V and 0 bases from J, the junction kept 10 bases outside the gene matches. CDR1 is DFQATT, CDR2 SNEGSKA, per germline (reference sequence). The CDR3 totals 18 residues. The DNA for the CDR3 is TGCAGTGCTCCTTCGGCCGGGACAGGGGTCTCTGGGGCCAACGTCCTGACTTTC. It encodes CSAPSAGTGVSGANVLTF.

In this sample, this clonotype turned up a few times. The chain combines TRBV25-1 with TRBJ1-2; tentative D call: TRBD1 (6 bases). The CDR3 runs to 17 residues. In germline, CDR1 is MGHDK, CDR2 SYGVNS. V lost 2 bases to trimming and J lost 6 bases, with 22 bases between them. Here the CDR3 reads CASSELVGSGQSDGYTF. The CDR3 DNA reads as TGTGCCAGCAGTGAACTTGTTGGCTCTGGACAGTCCGATGGCTACACCTTC.

V and J are TRBV2 and TRBJ2-2, with 13 bases fitting TRBD2. The length of the CDR3 is 14 residues. The V and J ends lost 4 bases and 7 bases, in that order; junction bases with no gene match: 0. The germline CDR1 and CDR2 sequences are SNHLY and FYNNEI. In DNA, the CDR3 is TGTGCCAGCAGTGGACTAGCGGGAGGCGGGGAGCTGTTTTTT. Residues: CASSGLAGGGELFF.

V is TRBV5-4 and J is TRBJ1-5; 7 bases align to TRBD1. Per germline, CDR1 SGHNT and CDR2 YYREEE (reference sequence). V gave up 0 bases and J gave up 4 bases; unmatched junction bases: 4. CDR3 length equals 15 residues. CDR3 residues: CASSLAEQGNQPQHF. Here the CDR3 DNA reads TGTGCCAGCAGCTTGGCGGAACAGGGGAATCAGCCCCAGCATTTT.

This sequence joins TRBV24-1 and TRBJ1-4; D not resolved. The CDR3 contains 15 residues. Between the trimmed V and J ends, which lost 2 bases and 6 bases, there was a span of 12 bases. CDR1 and CDR2 (germline): KGHDR, SFDVKD. The CDR3 protein is CATSDSRVDDEKLFF. DNA for the CDR3: TGTGCCACCAGTGATTCAAGGGTCGACGATGAAAAACTGTTTTTT.

The rearrangement joins TRBV6-5 to TRBJ2-7; 8 bases line up with TRBD2. This CDR3 has 15 amino acids. The V segment lost 0 bases and the J segment 4 bases; nucleotides outside the gene matches: 5. From germline, CDR1 is MNHEY and CDR2 SVGAGI. The CDR3 loop is CASSYSVAGRYEQYF. CDR3 DNA sequence: TGTGCCAGCAGTTACTCCGTAGCGGGAAGGTACGAGCAGTACTTC.

This clonotype was counted only a few times. The chain employs TRBV2 and TRBJ1-1, with 10 positions matching TRBD1. The CDR3 has 14 amino acids. V gave up 8 bases and J gave up 7 bases; unmatched junction bases: 10. Germline V gene sequence: CDR1 SNHLY, CDR2 FYNNEI. CDR3 in DNA: TGTGCCAGCGGCGGACAGGGGGGCCTTATTGAAGCTTTCTTT. Protein sequence: CASGGQGGLIEAFF.

The genes are TRBV19 and TRBJ2-1, with TRBD2 matching 14 bases. This CDR3 comprises 17 residues. CDR1 is LNHDA, CDR2 SQIVND, per germline (reference sequence). The V and J ends lost 5 bases and 6 bases, in that order; junction bases with no gene match: 9. CDR3 residues: CASSEGLAGASLNEQFF. The CDR3 DNA is TGTGCCAGTAGTGAGGGACTAGCGGGAGCATCTCTCAATGAGCAGTTCTTC.

CDR3 nucleotide sequence: TGTGCCACCAGTGATTTCGGCAGTAGCACAGATACGCAGTATTTT. It encodes CATSDFGSSTDTQYF. J is TRBJ2-3 and V is TRBV24-1; the D is unclear. The length of the CDR3 is 15 residues. The V gene's germline CDR1 is KGHDR and CDR2 SFDVKD. Deletions cut 1 base from V and 0 bases from J, with 7 bases between.

V usage is TRBV2 and J usage is TRBJ2-5, with 9 bases matching TRBD2. The J segment lost 5 bases and the V segment lost 4 bases, leaving 14 bases of the junction unmatched. The CDR3 loop spans 17 amino acids. CDR1 SNHLY and CDR2 FYNNEI come from the germline V gene. DNA of the CDR3: TGTGCCAGCAGTGGGGGGTATAGCGGGAGACGATCCGAGACCCAGTACTTC. Its translation is CASSGGYSGRRSETQYF.

The chain has TRBV6-4 and TRBJ1-4; a possible D gene is TRBD1 (5 bases). This CDR3 contains 15 residues. Germline CDR1 is MRHNA and CDR2 is SNTAGT. Trimming shortened V by 10 bases and J by 7 bases, and 22 bases separated the two germline ends. CDR3 sequence reads: CAIPGPSLRREKLFF. CDR3 nucleotides: TGTGCCATTCCGGGACCCTCTCTTAGGCGTGAAAAACTGTTTTTT.

This sequence joins TRBV5-1 and TRBJ2-5, with 8 bases lining up with TRBD2. J gave up 4 bases and V 4 bases, and 9 bases lay outside the gene matches. CDR1 and CDR2 (germline): SGHRS, YFSETQ. The CDR3 has 15 residues. This chain's CDR3 is CASSETSATLETQYF. DNA for the CDR3: TGCGCCAGCAGCGAGACTAGCGCCACGTTAGAGACCCAGTACTTC. Together with reference TRBV5-1 and TRBJ2-5, the CDR3 gives the full variable domain: KAGVTQTPRYLIKTRGQQVTLSCSPISGHRSVSWYQQTPGQGLQFLFEYFSETQRNKGNFPGRFSGRQFSNSRSEMNVSTLELGDSALYLCASSETSATLETQYFGPGTRLLVL.